This T cell receptor beta chain was found in a study of beta chain features in type 1 diabetes. General study results and limits: Shorter TCRB CDR3s, moderately but significantly so, marked every one of the four CD4+ subsets in Type 1 diabetes patients.

Reverse transcription of all isolated RNA meant that expressed TCRB transcripts were sequenced. Here immunoSEQ multiplex PCR was the method, and the copy in TCRdb shows in-frame clones only, minus some. Here the sample spans 500,000 to 650,000 clones, around 12% being singletons. As to this clone: Its antigen is undetermined.

The germline V gene has CDR1 LNHDA and CDR2 SQIVND (reference sequence). Trimming took 7 bases from V and 3 from J, leaving 5 bases between them. The CDR3 spans 11 residues. The source is a man under 40 with type 1 diabetes. V usage is TRBV19 and J usage is TRBJ2-3, with no clear D. Sequencing was carried out using naive CD4+ T cells from blood. The CDR3 region has the DNA TGTGCCAGTACAGCGACAGATACGCAGTATTTT. Translating gives CASTATDTQYF.